The 18 T cell receptor beta chains listed next were all sequenced from one sample in a study of blood T cell repertoires in COVID-19 (dated by TCRdb to about 2020). Libraries were constructed by the immunoSEQ multiplex PCR assay. TCRdb retrieved this table from immuneACCESS and kept in-frame rearrangements only. Not all clones are present; in checked studies, unresolved V genes account for under half, and no reason is known for the remainder. The sample has about 360,000 clones on record, 70% to 85% of them singletons. The top ten constitute more than 0.85% of the sample. Sequencing was done on a sample of peripheral blood. The receptors here all came from a human donor with acute or convalescent COVID-19. The donor label of this sample is uncertain.

This chain links TRBV5-1 with TRBJ2-1, with D maybe TRBD2 (6 bases). V shed 4 bases and J shed 0 bases, with 14 bases lying between them. Germline CDR1 and CDR2: SGHRS and YFSETQ. This CDR3 has 16 residues. The CDR3 bases are TGCGCCAGCAGCCCCCTGGGAGGAGCCTCCTACAATGAGCAGTTCTTC. Translation gives CASSPLGGASYNEQFF. The full variable domain, in which reference TRBV5-1 and TRBJ2-1 provide the parts outside the CDR3, is KAGVTQTPRYLIKTRGQQVTLSCSPISGHRSVSWYQQTPGQGLQFLFEYFSETQRNKGNFPGRFSGRQFSNSRSEMNVSTLELGDSALYLCASSPLGGASYNEQFFGPGTRLTVL.

This clone showed up just once. The genes are TRBV4-1 and TRBJ2-5; D might be TRBD1 (6 bases). The CDR3 consists of 17 residues. V lost 1 base, J lost 0 bases, and 15 bases lay in between. Germline V gene sequence: CDR1 MGHRA, CDR2 YSYEKL. This CDR3 reads CASSQVRQDPNQETQYF. CDR3 DNA: TGCGCCAGCAGCCAAGTTAGACAGGATCCCAACCAAGAGACCCAGTACTTC.

This clone was recorded once. The gene calls are TRBV6-5 and TRBJ2-3; possibly TRBD2 for D (5 bases). This CDR3 is 13 amino acids long. CDR1 and CDR2 (germline): MNHEY, SVGAGI. V was trimmed by 8 bases and J by 1 base, leaving 10 bases between them. CDR3 DNA sequence: TGTGCCAGCGGGCGGGTTCGCACAGATACGCAGTATTTT. Its translation is CASGRVRTDTQYF.

The J gene is TRBJ1-4, the V gene TRBV19; TRBD1 agrees at 10 bases. The germline V gene has CDR1 LNHDA and CDR2 SQIVND (reference sequence). J lost 4 bases, V lost 5 bases, and 10 bases had no gene match. CDR3 length: 17 amino acids. CDR3 loop: CASSSTGTGVYNEKLFF. The CDR3, as DNA: TGTGCCAGTAGTTCTACCGGGACAGGGGTTTATAATGAAAAACTGTTTTTT.

J is TRBJ1-4 and V is TRBV30; 11 bases are a match to TRBD1. V lost 6 bases to trimming and J lost 2 bases; unmatched junction nucleotides: 8. The CDR3 covers 16 residues. CDR1 GTSNPN and CDR2 SVGIG come from the germline V gene (reference sequence). The CDR3 region is CACRDRGGWTNEKLFF. Here the CDR3 DNA reads TGTGCCTGCAGGGACAGGGGGGGGTGGACTAATGAAAAACTGTTTTTT.

This rearrangement joins TRBV10-3 to TRBJ1-2; D gene uncertain. V lost 4 bases and J 4 bases, leaving 13 bases between the germline ends. The CDR3 runs to 14 residues. Germline V gives CDR1 ENHRY, CDR2 SYGVKD. The CDR3 loop is CAISGVHSSYGYTF. CDR3 DNA sequence: TGTGCCATCAGTGGAGTCCACTCTTCCTATGGCTACACCTTC.

V is TRBV5-1 and J is TRBJ1-3; 7 positions agree with TRBD1. The CDR3 has 16 residues. The V gene end was trimmed by 4 bases and the J gene end by 2 bases; junction bases not matched to a gene: 9. From germline, CDR1 is SGHRS and CDR2 YFSETQ. The CDR3, as DNA: TGCGCCAGCAGCCGAGGGACAGCTGTCCCTGGAAACACCATATATTTT. It specifies CASSRGTAVPGNTIYF.

V is TRBV28 and J is TRBJ2-7; D gene ambiguous. Germline V gene sequence: CDR1 MDHEN, CDR2 SYDVKM. V was clipped by 5 bases and J by 2 bases, with 16 bases between them. There are 15 residues in the CDR3. The CDR3 loop is CASSPGAYMTYEQYF. CDR3 nucleotides: TGTGCCAGCAGTCCAGGCGCTTATATGACCTACGAGCAGTACTTC.

This rearrangement joins TRBV27 to TRBJ2-7; D uncertain. Germline loops: CDR1 MNHEY, CDR2 SMNVEV (reference sequence). The CDR3 has 13 amino acids. V was clipped by 5 bases and J by 2 bases, with 10 bases between them. This CDR3 is CASSNSNPYEQYF. The CDR3 DNA sequence: TGTGCCAGCAGTAATAGTAACCCCTACGAGCAGTACTTC.

The chain carries TRBV11-2 and TRBJ1-2, with D possibly TRBD1 on 6 matching bases. Germline lookup yields CDR1 SGHAT and CDR2 FQNNGV. V was clipped by 4 bases and J by 6 bases, with 15 bases between them. This CDR3 region has 14 residues. In DNA form, the CDR3 reads TGTGCCAGCAGCTCAATTGGGACACAGAATGGCTACACCTTC. It encodes CASSSIGTQNGYTF.

This rearrangement joins TRBV6-6 to TRBJ2-7, with 8 positions matching TRBD2. The J segment lost 0 bases and the V segment lost 6 bases, leaving 4 bases of the junction unmatched. CDR3 length equals 14 residues. Germline CDR1 is MNHNY and CDR2 is SVGAGI (reference sequence). The CDR3 loop reads CASRGSGSSYEQYF. The CDR3 bases are TGTGCCAGCAGGGGGAGCGGGAGCTCCTACGAGCAGTACTTC.

The V and J genes are TRBV13 and TRBJ2-7, with D maybe TRBD2 (5 bases). The CDR3 length is 13 residues. Per germline, CDR1 PRHDT and CDR2 FYEKMQ (reference sequence). The V end was cut by 1 base, the J end by 3 bases, with 7 bases between. The CDR3 nucleotides read TGTGCCAGCAGCTTAGCACGGGGCTACGAGCAGTACTTC. Its translation is CASSLARGYEQYF.

The chain links TRBV2 to TRBJ2-7, with 8 bases matching TRBD2. CDR3 length equals 16 residues. Trimming at V came to 6 bases and at J to 3 bases, leaving 13 bases not matched to a gene. Germline V lookup: CDR1 SNHLY, CDR2 FYNNEI. CDR3 sequence: CASRPGGASGHYEQYF. In DNA, the CDR3 is TGTGCCAGCAGACCGGGGGGGGCTAGCGGCCACTACGAGCAGTACTTC.

V usage is TRBV3-1 (or the pseudogene TRBV3-2) and J usage is TRBJ2-7; 11 bases align to TRBD2. V lost 4 bases to trimming and J lost 0 bases; unmatched junction nucleotides: 5. This CDR3 spans 16 amino acids. Germline V gene data show CDR1 as LGHDT and CDR2 as YNNKEL (reference sequence). The CDR3 nucleotides are TGTGCCAGCAGCCTAGGGACTAGCGGAAGCTCCTACGAGCAGTACTTC. Translating gives CASSLGTSGSSYEQYF.

The chain is built from TRBV3-1 (or the pseudogene TRBV3-2) and TRBJ1-1, with TRBD1 matching over 8 bases. From germline, CDR1 is LGHDT and CDR2 YNNKEL (reference sequence). This CDR3 contains 15 residues. J gave up 1 base and V 5 bases, and 6 bases lay outside the gene matches. The CDR3 nucleotides are TGTGCCAGCAGCGCTCCCGGGACAGGGAACACTGAAGCTTTCTTT. Translated: CASSAPGTGNTEAFF.

This rearrangement joins TRBV28 to TRBJ1-1; D is possibly TRBD1 (5 bases). Looked up from germline, CDR1 is MDHEN and CDR2 is SYDVKM. The V end was cut by 10 bases, the J end by 4 bases, with 19 bases between. The CDR3 contains 14 residues. CDR3 sequence (DNA): TGTGCCACACGGACCGGGGGTGGGAGCACTGAAGCTTTCTTT. This gives the protein CATRTGGGSTEAFF.

This chain connects TRBV5-6 to TRBJ2-7, with 8 bases lining up with TRBD1. The length of the CDR3 is 13 residues. V shed 3 bases and J 5 bases; nucleotides not matched to a gene: 4. The germline V gene has CDR1 SGHDT and CDR2 YYEEEE. CDR3 amino acids: CASSWDRFDEQYF. Here the CDR3 DNA reads TGTGCCAGCAGCTGGGACAGGTTCGACGAGCAGTACTTC.

This chain joins TRBV6-5 and TRBJ1-5; unclear D gene. V was clipped by 2 bases and J by 3 bases, with 5 bases between them. This CDR3 region has 13 residues. Germline CDR1 is MNHEY and CDR2 is SVGAGI. The CDR3: CASSYQHNQPQHF. Written as DNA, the CDR3 is TGTGCCAGCAGTTACCAACACAATCAGCCCCAGCATTTT.